One and the same sample provided the 16 T cell receptor beta chains below, sequenced in a study of T cell repertoires in cytomegalovirus infection. TCRdb processed the reads anew with MiXCR; each CDR3 protein has one entry. The sample contains about half a million distinct CDR3 sequences, more than 30% of which appear only once. What these receptors recognize is not known. The specimen was cultured PBMCs, collected from culture after CMV antigen stimulation. Receptors originate from a human donor in good health (CMV status not recorded). Some clones in this sample may be carry-over from other donors' samples.

This chain connects TRBV25-1 to TRBJ2-1, with D uncertain. The CDR3 contains 13 residues. CDR1 is MGHDK and CDR2 is SYGVNS in the germline V gene. V was clipped by 8 bases and J by 8 bases, with 16 bases between them. The CDR3 sequence is CASFGPAPDEQFF. CDR3 nucleotides: TGTGCCAGCTTCGGACCAGCGCCGGATGAGCAGTTCTTC.

This clonotype has just a few counts. The chain carries TRBV2 and TRBJ1-2; D possibly corresponds to TRBD1 (5 bases). The CDR3 is made up of 15 amino acids. Germline CDR1 SNHLY, CDR2 FYNNEI. V was clipped by 7 bases and J by 6 bases, with 21 bases between them. This CDR3 is CASIRLEGRGDGYTF. The CDR3 DNA sequence: TGTGCCAGCATCAGATTAGAGGGGAGGGGAGATGGCTACACCTTC.

This clonotype was seen a few times. This chain links TRBV6-5 with TRBJ2-7; TRBD2 is a possible D gene (6 bases). In germline, CDR1 is MNHEY, CDR2 SVGAGI. The CDR3 contains 16 residues. V lost 2 bases to trimming and J lost 0 bases, with 14 bases between them. CDR3 sequence (DNA): TGTGCCAGCAGTTACGTGGGAGGAGGTTTCTCCTACGAGCAGTACTTC. Protein sequence: CASSYVGGGFSYEQYF.

The CDR3 region has the DNA TGTGCCAGCAGCCGCCGCCGGGGGACAGGGATCGACGAGCAGTACGTC. Translation gives CASSRRRGTGIDEQYV. The rearrangement links TRBV5-5 to TRBJ2-7; 9 nucleotides line up with TRBD1. The CDR3 is made up of 16 amino acids. Germline loops: CDR1 SGHKS, CDR2 YYEKEE (reference sequence). Trimming took 4 bases from V and 5 from J; bases not matched to a gene: 13.

This chain joins TRBV28 and TRBJ1-1; TRBD1 matches at 7 bases. This CDR3 contains 12 residues. With V trimmed by 6 bases and J by 9 bases, 7 bases remained unmatched. The germline V gene has CDR1 MDHEN and CDR2 SYDVKM. DNA of the CDR3: TGTGCCAGCAGGCCTAGGACAGGTAAAGCTTTCTTT. It is translated as CASRPRTGKAFF.

This clonotype was observed a few times. The gene calls are TRBV7-9 and TRBJ2-3; 8 bases map to TRBD2. The CDR3 covers 18 residues. Germline CDR1 reads SEHNR; CDR2 reads FQNEAQ (reference sequence). The trim removed 3 bases at V and 3 bases at J, leaving 14 bases unmatched. CDR3 protein: CASSFFSSPGGRTDTQYF. CDR3 nucleotides: TGTGCCAGCAGCTTCTTCAGCAGCCCTGGCGGGAGGACAGATACGCAGTATTTT.

The CDR3 protein is CASSSRLAGGHTDTQYF. DNA for the CDR3: TGTGCCAGCAGCTCGCGACTAGCGGGAGGCCACACAGATACGCAGTATTTT. The chain couples TRBV9 to TRBJ2-3, with 13 bases lining up with TRBD2. The CDR3 is 17 amino acids. J lost 2 bases, V lost 4 bases, and 7 bases had no gene match. Germline-derived CDR1 and CDR2 are SGDLS and YYNGEE.

The chain employs TRBV28 and TRBJ2-7; 7 nucleotides agree with TRBD2. V was clipped by 7 bases and J by 3 bases; unmatched bases: 3. Looked up from germline, CDR1 is MDHEN and CDR2 is SYDVKM. The CDR3 is 12 amino acids. The CDR3 coding sequence is TGTGCCAGCATAGGGGAGGGCTACGAGCAGTACTTC. Encoded protein: CASIGEGYEQYF.

This clonotype was detected a few times. The chain is built from TRBV6-8 and TRBJ2-2; either TRBD1 or TRBD2 may supply D (5 bases each). Germline V gives CDR1 MNHGY, CDR2 SAAAGT. The V end lost 3 bases, the J end lost 7 bases, and 12 bases lay between the germline ends. This CDR3 is 14 amino acids long. In nucleotides, the CDR3 is TGTGCCAGCAGTTATTACGGGGCGGACGGGGAGCTGTTTTTT. Residues: CASSYYGADGELFF.

J is TRBJ2-7 and V is TRBV6-2 or TRBV6-3; the D gene is possibly TRBD1 (6 bases). The CDR3 length is 15 residues. CDR1 is MNHEY, CDR2 SVGEGT, per germline. V was trimmed by 6 bases and J by 4 bases, leaving 19 bases between them. The CDR3: CASSRTAGVVYEQYV. CDR3 DNA sequence: TGTGCCAGCAGCCGAACAGCAGGGGTCGTATACGAGCAGTACGTC.

This clonotype was seen a handful of times. The chain carries TRBV7-2 and TRBJ2-1; D could derive from TRBD1 or TRBD2 (5 bases each). Germline assignment: CDR1 SGHTA and CDR2 FQGNSA. This CDR3 spans 12 amino acids. V was clipped by 5 bases and J by 16 bases, with 18 bases between them. In DNA, the CDR3 is TGTGCCAGCAGCCCACCGGGACCTCCGCGCTTCTTC. This codes for CASSPPGPPRFF.

This clonotype was counted a few times. The gene calls are TRBV19 and TRBJ1-2; tentatively, D is TRBD1 (6 bases). V was trimmed by 10 bases and J by 4 bases, leaving 16 bases between them. The CDR3 contains 13 residues. Germline V gene lookup returns CDR1 LNHDA and CDR2 SQIVND (reference sequence). In DNA form, the CDR3 reads TGTGCCACTGGCAGGGGTGGTTCCTATGGCTACACCTTC. Its translation: CATGRGGSYGYTF. Filled out from reference TRBV19 and TRBJ1-2, the complete variable domain reads DGGITQSPKYLFRKEGQNVTLSCEQNLNHDAMYWYRQDPGQGLRLIYYSQIVNDFQKGDIAEGYSVSREKKESFPLTVTSAQKNPTAFYLCATGRGGSYGYTFGSGTRLTVV.

This sequence joins TRBV5-6 and TRBJ1-5; 8 bases line up with TRBD1. From germline, CDR1 is SGHDT and CDR2 YYEEEE. Unmatched junction bases numbered 4, after V lost 0 bases and J lost 2 bases. The CDR3 sequence is 16 residues long. The DNA for the CDR3 is TGTGCCAGCAGCTTGGGACAGGGGACAGGCAATCAGCCCCAGCATTTT. Protein sequence: CASSLGQGTGNQPQHF.

The genes are TRBV6-1 and TRBJ1-2; a possible D gene is TRBD1 (5 bases). The ends were cut back, 5 bases at V and 4 bases at J, with 14 bases in the middle. Per the germline V gene, CDR1 is MNHNS and CDR2 is SASEGT. The CDR3 has 14 residues. CDR3 sequence (DNA): TGTGCCAGCAGTTCCCACAGGACTCCCTATGGCTACACCTTC. Protein: CASSSHRTPYGYTF.

The chain uses TRBV6-2 or TRBV6-3 and TRBJ2-5; 9 positions match TRBD2. The CDR3 has 15 residues. In germline, CDR1 is MNHEY, CDR2 SVGEGT. After removal of 2 bases from V and 5 bases from J, the junction contained 6 bases not matched to a gene. The CDR3 DNA sequence: TGTGCCAGCAGTTACGATTCTAGCGGGATTGAGACCCAGTACTTC. Translating gives CASSYDSSGIETQYF.

V is TRBV4-1 and J is TRBJ2-7, with 10 bases identical to TRBD2. The CDR3 consists of 16 residues. The trim removed 4 bases at V and 0 bases at J, leaving 6 bases unmatched. Germline lookup yields CDR1 MGHRA and CDR2 YSYEKL. The DNA for the CDR3 is TGCGCCAGCAGCCCCTGGGGACTAGCGCACTCCTACGAGCAGTACTTC. This encodes CASSPWGLAHSYEQYF.